These T cell receptor beta chains were read from a single sample in a study of cytomegalovirus exposure and HLA in healthy donors. The assay was immunoSEQ multiplex PCR, and TCRdb's table has in-frame clones only and misses some. The table records around 27,000 clones, about 66% of them present only once. Sequencing was carried out using PBMCs. The receptors stem from a male donor in good health and CMV-seropositive. Both conserved end residues are part of each CDR3. A D gene is named only where the DNA matches it firmly. Rows may omit the clone size; those that give it use once, few, many or a size class.

>TRBV6-5|NA|NA|TRBJ1-2
TGTGCCAGCAGTTCCCCATGGCAGAACTATGGCTACACCTTC
CASSSPWQNYGYTF
>TRBV5-1|NA|NA|TRBJ1-3
TGCGCCAGCAGCTCAACGGTGGGGGGTGTCACCATATATTTT
CASSSTVGGVTIYF
>TRBV7-3|once|TRBD2|TRBJ2-1
TGTGCCAGCAGCTTAGGACTAGGGGCCAACAATGAGCAGTTCTTC
CASSLGLGANNEQFF
>TRBV16|NA|NA|TRBJ2-1
TGTGCCAGTCAAGGCGGGGTTTTCAATGAGCAGTTCTTC
CASQGGVFNEQFF
>TRBV19|NA|NA|TRBJ1-1
TGTGCCAGTACCAAAACGCAGGCTGAAGCTTTCTTT
CASTKTQAEAFF
>TRBV9|NA|NA|TRBJ1-1
TGTGCCAGCAGCGTGTCGGGGTCAAACACTGAAGCTTTCTTT
CASSVSGSNTEAFF
>TRBV29-1|NA|NA|TRBJ2-2
TGCAGCGTTGTCTCGTCAGGCACCGGGGAGCTGTTTTTT
CSVVSSGTGELFF
>TRBV12-5|NA|NA|TRBJ2-5
TGTGCTAGTGGTTCCGGGACAATAGCATCTCAAGAGACCCAGTACTTC
CASGSGTIASQETQYF
>TRBV7-9|NA|NA|TRBJ1-6
TGTGCCAGCAGCTTCAGCGACTATAATTCACCCCTCCACTTT
CASSFSDYNSPLHF
>TRBV7-8|NA|TRBD1|TRBJ2-5
TGTGCCAGCAGCCCACCCGGGACAGGGACCGAGACCCAGTACTTC
CASSPPGTGTETQYF
>TRBV20-1|NA|NA|TRBJ1-5
TGCAGTGCAGGGAGGCATCAGCCCCAGCATTTT
CSAGRHQPQHF
>TRBV11-2|NA|TRBD1|TRBJ2-7
TGTGCCAGCAGCCCCCAGGGGGCATACGAGCAGTACTTC
CASSPQGAYEQYF
>TRBV5-1|few|NA|TRBJ1-3
TGCGCCAGCAGCATCGGGACTCGCTCTGGAAACACCATATATTTT
CASSIGTRSGNTIYF
>TRBV6-6|NA|NA|TRBJ2-7
TGTGCCAGCAGCCCCGGGAACTCCTACGAGCAGTACTTC
CASSPGNSYEQYF
>TRBV4-2|NA|TRBD1|TRBJ1-1
TGTGCCAGCAGCCAAGCGCTAACGACTGGGACAGGGCACACTGAAGCTTTCTTT
CASSQALTTGTGHTEAFF
>TRBV7-8|NA|TRBD2|TRBJ2-3
TGTGCCAGCAGCCCTAGCGGCGGGGGGTTGTATACGCAGTATTTT
CASSPSGGGLYTQYF
>TRBV28|NA|NA|TRBJ2-7
TGTGCCAGCAGTCGGACTCCCCCCTACGAGCAGTACTTC
CASSRTPPYEQYF
>TRBV19|NA|NA|TRBJ1-2
TGTGCCAGTAATTCCATAATGTCAGGCAGGATATCGTCCTATGGCTACACCTTC
CASNSIMSGRISSYGYTF
>TRBV7-3|NA|NA|TRBJ2-3
TGTGCCAGCAGCTTAAGCAGGGTTAGCACAGATACGCAGTATTTT
CASSLSRVSTDTQYF
>TRBV10-3|NA|TRBD2|TRBJ2-1
TGTGCCATCAGCCTCTCCCCTAGCGGGAGTGGGGGTGAGCAGTTCTTC
CAISLSPSGSGGEQFF
>TRBV5-1|NA|NA|TRBJ1-2
TGCGCCAGCAGCTTGGAGGGGCAGGCACGGTATGGCTACACCTTC
CASSLEGQARYGYTF
>TRBV30|NA|TRBD2|TRBJ2-1
TGTGCCTGGAGACTCGGGGGGACCTACAATGAGCAGTTCTTC
CAWRLGGTYNEQFF
>TRBV4-1|NA|NA|TRBJ1-2
TGCGCCAGCAGCCCACCACCGGGATCTCCTTCCCGGCGTGGCTACACCTTC
CASSPPPGSPSRRGYTF
>TRBV12-5|NA|NA|TRBJ1-2
TGTGCTAGTGGCAACAGGGTGGGAGGCTACACCTTC
CASGNRVGGYTF
>TRBV2|NA|TRBD2|TRBJ2-1
TGTGCCAGCAGTGAAGCCCGACTAGCGGGATACAATGAGCAGTTCTTC
CASSEARLAGYNEQFF
>TRBV5-1|NA|NA|TRBJ2-3
TGCGCCAGCAGTCGTGGGACACCCAGGGCCACAGATACGCAGTATTTT
CASSRGTPRATDTQYF
>TRBV7-9|NA|TRBD2|TRBJ2-1
TGTGCCAGCAGCCTCGGACTAGCTTACAATGAGCAGTTCTTC
CASSLGLAYNEQFF
>TRBV27|NA|TRBD1|TRBJ2-7
TGTGCCAGCAGTTTCTTGACAGGGAGCTACGAGCAGTACTTC
CASSFLTGSYEQYF